This T cell receptor (beta chain) appears in the sequencing data of a study of blood T cell repertoires in COVID-19. Sequenced by immunoSEQ multiplex PCR; TCRdb stores in-frame clones only, minus some. The table includes 120,000 to 150,000 clones, about four fifths detected once. The CDR3 loop spans 12 amino acids. The germline CDR1 and CDR2 sequences are SGHTA and FQGTGA. Trimming stripped 5 bases from V and 10 bases from J, with 13 bases between. The TCR comes from a woman in her 50s who had been exposed to COVID-19. The rearrangement uses TRBV7-3 and TRBJ2-3; no definite D call. The sample comprised PBMCs or T cells enriched from blood (not recorded which). DNA for the CDR3: TGTGCCAGCAGCCCCGGTGGAGTGGCGCAGTATTTT. Protein product: CASSPGGVAQYF.